Below, 22 T cell receptor beta chains from the same sample are listed, as sequenced in a study of cytomegalovirus exposure and HLA in healthy donors. Vbeta (60) and Jbeta (13) primers were used in the PCR. Data came from immunoSEQ multiplex PCR; TCRdb stores just in-frame clones and leaves some out. The table has 200,000 to 250,000 clones, about three quarters seen once. The sample was PBMCs. The receptors stem from a man between 18 and 35 years old in good health and CMV-seronegative.

The chain employs TRBV30 and TRBJ2-7, with 7 bases that match TRBD1. Germline V CDR1 and CDR2: GTSNPN, SVGIG (reference sequence). V dropped 5 bases and J dropped 6; count of bases not matched to a gene: 4. The length of the CDR3 is 11 residues. CDR3 residues: CAWDRDREQYF. The CDR3 region has the DNA TGTGCCTGGGACAGGGATCGCGAGCAGTACTTC.

V usage is TRBV5-1 and J usage is TRBJ2-5, with no clear D. CDR3 length: 14 amino acids. Germline loops: CDR1 SGHRS, CDR2 YFSETQ. V was pared by 3 bases and J by 0 bases, with 9 bases between. DNA for the CDR3: TGCGCCAGCAGCTCTCAGGCGAACCAAGAGACCCAGTACTTC. Translation: CASSSQANQETQYF.

The chain joins TRBV7-8 to TRBJ1-1, with D hard to call. In germline, CDR1 is SGHVS, CDR2 FQNEAQ. The CDR3 loop spans 12 amino acids. Trimming removed 5 bases from V and 4 bases from J, with 8 bases in between. The CDR3, as DNA: TGTGCCAGCAGCACCAGGTTCACTGAAGCTTTCTTT. Amino acid sequence: CASSTRFTEAFF.

The chain combines TRBV9 with TRBJ2-3; D is possibly TRBD2 (6 bases). Trimming removed 1 base from V and 4 bases from J, with 10 bases in between. This CDR3 comprises 14 residues. CDR1 SGDLS and CDR2 YYNGEE come from the germline V gene. The CDR3: CASSVRAGPDTQYF. For the CDR3, the DNA is TGTGCCAGCAGCGTAAGGGCGGGGCCAGATACGCAGTATTTT.

J is TRBJ1-1 and V is TRBV6-5; 9 bases are shared with TRBD1. V was pared by 5 bases and J by 3 bases, with 7 bases of the junction left unmatched. Germline V gene lookup returns CDR1 MNHEY and CDR2 SVGAGI. The CDR3 spans 15 residues. This chain's CDR3 is CASSTGGTAYTEAFF. For the CDR3, the DNA is TGTGCCAGCAGTACAGGGGGCACAGCGTACACTGAAGCTTTCTTT.

Turning to this clone: The junction and the germline gene differ at one end; a read error may be behind it. This sequence joins TRBV7-2 and TRBJ2-7; weak D call: TRBD2 (6 bases). The V gene's germline CDR1 is SGHTA and CDR2 FQGNSA. CDR3 length equals 15 residues. The CDR3 loop is CASSPGTFSSYGQYF. The CDR3 DNA reads as TGTGCCAGCAGCCCTGGGACTTTTAGCTCCTACGGGCAGTACTTC.

This sequence joins TRBV28 and TRBJ2-7, with D possibly TRBD2 on 5 matching bases. The CDR3 contains 17 residues. From germline, CDR1 is MDHEN and CDR2 SYDVKM. V was trimmed by 9 bases and J by 0 bases, leaving 24 bases between them. The CDR3 sequence is CASSGLLGQPSSYEQYF. DNA for the CDR3: TGTGCCAGTAGTGGATTACTAGGGCAGCCGAGCTCCTACGAGCAGTACTTC.

The J gene is TRBJ2-1, the V gene TRBV15; 14 bases are shared with TRBD2. The CDR3 sequence is 22 residues long. V shed 5 bases, J shed 3 bases, and the junction held 21 bases outside the gene matches. Germline CDR1 reads LNHNV; CDR2 reads YYDKDF (reference sequence). CDR3 sequence reads: CATSLSSSGLAGGRIIYNEQFF. For the CDR3, the DNA is TGTGCCACCAGCCTTTCTTCCTCCGGACTAGCGGGGGGCCGGATCATCTACAATGAGCAGTTCTTC.

CDR3 protein: CASSYSGRTYNEQFF. The CDR3, as DNA: TGTGCCAGCAGTTACTCAGGCAGGACCTACAATGAGCAGTTCTTC. J is TRBJ2-1 and V is TRBV6-5; D remains unclear. CDR1 and CDR2 (germline): MNHEY, SVGAGI. The V gene lost 0 bases and the J gene lost 2 bases, with 8 bases spanning the gap. This CDR3 region has 15 residues.

The chain carries TRBV9 and TRBJ2-1; TRBD2 is a possible D gene (6 bases). The CDR3 spans 14 residues. Germline assignment: CDR1 SGDLS and CDR2 YYNGEE. Trimming left V 2 bases short and J 6 bases short, with 12 bases between. The CDR3 sequence is CASSVSLAINEQFF. In DNA, the CDR3 is TGTGCCAGCAGCGTTTCCCTAGCGATCAATGAGCAGTTCTTC. Full variable domain (missing parts from reference TRBV9 and TRBJ2-1): DSGVTQTPKHLITATGQRVTLRCSPRSGDLSVYWYQQSLDQGLQFLIQYYNGEERAKGNILERFSAQQFPDLHSELNLSSLELGDSALYFCASSVSLAINEQFFGPGTRLTVL.

The chain has TRBV19 and TRBJ2-1; D might be TRBD2 (6 bases). The germline V gene has CDR1 LNHDA and CDR2 SQIVND (reference sequence). V dropped 3 bases and J dropped 1 base, with 10 bases sitting between them. The CDR3 runs 15 residues. CDR3 loop: CASSMEGTSYNEQFF. The CDR3 coding sequence is TGTGCCAGTAGTATGGAGGGGACTTCCTACAATGAGCAGTTCTTC. The whole variable domain, filled in from reference TRBV19 and TRBJ2-1, reads DGGITQSPKYLFRKEGQNVTLSCEQNLNHDAMYWYRQDPGQGLRLIYYSQIVNDFQKGDIAEGYSVSREKKESFPLTVTSAQKNPTAFYLCASSMEGTSYNEQFFGPGTRLTVL.

The chain couples TRBV9 to TRBJ2-7; 8 nucleotides match TRBD2. The trim removed 0 bases at V and 2 bases at J, leaving 4 bases unmatched. From germline, CDR1 is SGDLS and CDR2 YYNGEE. The CDR3 spans 15 residues. CDR3 loop: CASSVGVAGPYEQYF. Written as DNA, the CDR3 is TGTGCCAGCAGCGTAGGGGTAGCGGGGCCCTACGAGCAGTACTTC. Full variable domain (remainder filled in from reference TRBV9 and TRBJ2-7): DSGVTQTPKHLITATGQRVTLRCSPRSGDLSVYWYQQSLDQGLQFLIQYYNGEERAKGNILERFSAQQFPDLHSELNLSSLELGDSALYFCASSVGVAGPYEQYFGPGTRLTVT.

V gene TRBV7-6 combines with J gene TRBJ2-7; the D gene is possibly TRBD1 (8 bases). The germline gives CDR1 SGHVS, CDR2 FNYEAQ. There are 16 residues in the CDR3. The V and J ends lost 4 bases and 2 bases respectively, with 18 bases between them. The CDR3 DNA is TGTGCCAGCAGCTCTAGGGGAGGGGGACAGGCCTACGAGCAGTACTTC. This sequence encodes CASSSRGGGQAYEQYF.

The genes are TRBV19 and TRBJ2-1, with TRBD2 matching over 9 bases. The length of the CDR3 is 15 residues. Germline loops: CDR1 LNHDA, CDR2 SQIVND (reference sequence). V shed 1 base and J 2 bases; nucleotides not matched to a gene: 0. The CDR3 is CASSIVAGAYNEQFF. DNA of the CDR3: TGTGCCAGTAGTATAGTAGCGGGAGCCTACAATGAGCAGTTCTTC.

This clone was observed once. The chain employs TRBV18 and TRBJ2-1; 11 bases are a match to TRBD2. Trimming took 0 bases from V and 6 from J; bases not matched to a gene: 10. Germline CDR1 and CDR2: KGHSH and LQKENI. The CDR3 contains 18 residues. The CDR3 nucleotides read TGTGCCAGCTCACCACCTTTACTAGGGACTAGCGGCCGCAATGAGCAGTTCTTC. The encoded protein is CASSPPLLGTSGRNEQFF.

This clone showed up just a few times. The CDR3 here is CASTFRGNQPQHF. CDR3 bases: TGTGCCAGCACCTTCCGGGGGAATCAGCCCCAGCATTTT. The V and J genes are TRBV28 and TRBJ1-5; TRBD1 is a possible D gene (5 bases). V shed 7 bases and J shed 4 bases, with 11 bases lying between them. The CDR3 runs 13 residues. Per the germline V gene, CDR1 is MDHEN and CDR2 is SYDVKM.

The J gene is TRBJ1-5, the V gene TRBV6-6; D is possibly TRBD1 (5 bases). CDR3 size: 14 residues. Trimming pared 8 bases from V and 6 bases from J, leaving 17 bases between. CDR1 and CDR2 from the germline V gene are MNHNY and SVGAGI (reference sequence). CDR3 amino acids: CASGRGDFGQPQHF. Written as DNA, the CDR3 is TGTGCCAGCGGGCGGGGGGACTTCGGTCAGCCCCAGCATTTT.

This clone was recorded once. V usage is TRBV2 and J usage is TRBJ1-5, with D unresolved. The CDR3 spans 18 residues. Trimming left V 8 bases short and J 2 bases short, with 25 bases between. Germline V lookup: CDR1 SNHLY, CDR2 FYNNEI. The CDR3 nucleotides read TGTGCCAGCGGCTCTCTCCTGGGCGGGCCAACGGGCAATCAGCCCCAGCATTTT. Translating gives CASGSLLGGPTGNQPQHF.

The J gene is TRBJ1-6, the V gene TRBV7-9; 9 nucleotides line up with TRBD1. Germline lookup yields CDR1 SEHNR and CDR2 FQNEAQ (reference sequence). Trimming cost V 9 bases and J 3 bases; bases outside gene matches: 9. The CDR3 runs to 16 residues. CDR3 sequence: CASSIWTGDYNSPLHF. The CDR3 DNA reads as TGTGCCAGTTCTATTTGGACAGGGGACTATAATTCACCCCTCCACTTT.

J is TRBJ2-3 and V is TRBV28; the D is unclear. CDR1 is MDHEN, CDR2 SYDVKM, per germline. V shed 5 bases and J shed 0 bases, with 21 bases lying between them. The CDR3 totals 18 residues. CDR3 DNA sequence: TGTGCCAGCAGTGGTCCTGTGAGTTCCTACTCTAGCACAGATACGCAGTATTTT. It yields the protein CASSGPVSSYSSTDTQYF. The entire variable domain, with the rest obtained from reference TRBV28 and TRBJ2-3, is as follows: DVKVTQSSRYLVKRTGEKVFLECVQDMDHENMFWYRQDPGLGLRLIYFSYDVKMKEKGDIPEGYSVSREKKERFSLILESASTNQTSMYLCASSGPVSSYSSTDTQYFGPGTRLTVL.

J is TRBJ2-5 and V is TRBV6-5; TRBD2 matches 11 bases. The CDR3 covers 15 residues. The ends lost 6 bases at V and 2 bases at J; junction bases unmatched: 5. CDR1 MNHEY and CDR2 SVGAGI come from the germline V gene. CDR3 protein: CASSPGTSGQETQYF. For the CDR3, the DNA is TGTGCCAGCAGCCCGGGGACTAGCGGACAAGAGACCCAGTACTTC.

The gene calls are TRBV6-5 and TRBJ2-3, with 10 bases fitting TRBD2. The length of the CDR3 is 16 residues. V shed 4 bases and J 7 bases; nucleotides not matched to a gene: 11. Germline CDR1 and CDR2: MNHEY and SVGAGI. The CDR3 region has the DNA TGTGCCAGCAGTTTTCTCACTAGCGGGGCCCCCTATACGCAGTATTTT. It encodes CASSFLTSGAPYTQYF.